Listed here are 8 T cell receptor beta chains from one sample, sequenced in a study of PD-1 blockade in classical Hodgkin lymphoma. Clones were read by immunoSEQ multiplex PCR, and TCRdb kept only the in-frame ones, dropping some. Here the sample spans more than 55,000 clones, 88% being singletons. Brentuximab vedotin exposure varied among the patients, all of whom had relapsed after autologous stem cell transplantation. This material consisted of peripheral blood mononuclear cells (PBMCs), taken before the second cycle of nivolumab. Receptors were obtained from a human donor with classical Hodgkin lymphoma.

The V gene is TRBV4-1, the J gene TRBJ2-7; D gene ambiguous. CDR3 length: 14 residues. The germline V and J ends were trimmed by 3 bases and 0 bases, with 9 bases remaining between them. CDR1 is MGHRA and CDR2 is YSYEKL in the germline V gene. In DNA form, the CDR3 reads TGCGCCAGCAGCCAGAAATTGAGCTCCTACGAGCAGTACTTC. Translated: CASSQKLSSYEQYF.

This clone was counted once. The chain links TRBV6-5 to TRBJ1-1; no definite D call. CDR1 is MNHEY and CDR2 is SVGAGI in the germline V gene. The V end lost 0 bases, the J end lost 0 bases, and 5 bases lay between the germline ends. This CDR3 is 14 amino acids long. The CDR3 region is CASSYSDLNTEAFF. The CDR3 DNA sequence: TGTGCCAGCAGTTACTCGGACCTGAACACTGAAGCTTTCTTT.

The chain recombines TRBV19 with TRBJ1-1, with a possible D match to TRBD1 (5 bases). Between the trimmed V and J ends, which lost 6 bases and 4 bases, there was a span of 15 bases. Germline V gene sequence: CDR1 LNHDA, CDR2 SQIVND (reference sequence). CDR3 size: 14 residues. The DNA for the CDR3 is TGTGCCAGTAGGACGGGGCCCAAGAGCACTGAAGCTTTCTTT. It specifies CASRTGPKSTEAFF.

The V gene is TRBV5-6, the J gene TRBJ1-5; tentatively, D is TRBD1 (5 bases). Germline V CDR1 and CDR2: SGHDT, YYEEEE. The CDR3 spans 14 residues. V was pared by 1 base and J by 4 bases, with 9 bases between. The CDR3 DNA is TGTGCCAGCAGCTTGACAGGTATTAATCAGCCCCAGCATTTT. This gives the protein CASSLTGINQPQHF.

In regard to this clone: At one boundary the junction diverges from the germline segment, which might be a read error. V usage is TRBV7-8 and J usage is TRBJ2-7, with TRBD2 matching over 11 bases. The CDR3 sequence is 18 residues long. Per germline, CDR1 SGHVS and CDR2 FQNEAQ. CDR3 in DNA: TGTGCCAGCAGCTTACGGATAGCGGGGGGGCGCTCCTCCGACGAGCAGTACTTC. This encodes CASSLRIAGGRSSDEQYF.

CDR3 in DNA: TGCGCCAGCAGCCCAACTAGCGGGGGAGATACGCAGTATTTT. Its protein product is CASSPTSGGDTQYF. The chain recombines TRBV5-1 with TRBJ2-3; 11 bases line up with TRBD2. Per germline, CDR1 SGHRS and CDR2 YFSETQ. This CDR3 spans 14 amino acids. V lost 4 bases to trimming and J lost 5 bases; unmatched junction nucleotides: 3.

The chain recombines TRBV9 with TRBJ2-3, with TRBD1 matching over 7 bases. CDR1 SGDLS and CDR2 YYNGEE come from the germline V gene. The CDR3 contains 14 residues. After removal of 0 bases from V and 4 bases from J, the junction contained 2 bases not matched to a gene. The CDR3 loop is CASSVEGAPDTQYF. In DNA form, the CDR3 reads TGTGCCAGCAGCGTAGAGGGGGCCCCAGATACGCAGTATTTT.

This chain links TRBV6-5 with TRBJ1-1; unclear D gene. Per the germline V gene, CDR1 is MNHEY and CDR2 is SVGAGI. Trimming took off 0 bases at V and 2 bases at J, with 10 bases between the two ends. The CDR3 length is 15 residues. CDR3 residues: CASSYSGNINTEAFF. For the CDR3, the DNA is TGTGCCAGCAGTTACTCCGGAAACATAAACACTGAAGCTTTCTTT.